These 23 T cell receptor beta chains came from one sample sequenced in a study of T-cell reconstitution after alpha-beta-depleted transplantation in children. Preparation of the TCRbeta library involved a method that used unique molecular identifiers. TCRdb independently ran MiXCR on the PCR reads; one entry per CDR3 protein. The sample contains some 590,000 distinct CDR3 sequences, over 9.5% of which appear only once. Sequencing used PBMCs from the stem cell graft donor, obtained from the stem cell graft. These receptors were taken from a human donor who donated a stem cell graft to a child with acute myeloid leukemia.

This clonotype was counted at least ten times. J is TRBJ1-1 and V is TRBV20-1; a weak D match, TRBD1 (6 bases). V gave up 2 bases and J gave up 5 bases, with 15 bases separating them. The CDR3 has 14 residues. Germline V gives CDR1 DFQATT, CDR2 SNEGSKA (reference sequence). The CDR3: CSARHPTGGTEAFF. The CDR3 DNA reads as TGCAGTGCTAGACACCCGACAGGAGGGACTGAAGCTTTCTTT.

This clonotype was picked up many times. The chain is built from TRBV10-3 and TRBJ2-1, with 10 positions matching TRBD2. The CDR3 length is 15 residues. CDR1 is ENHRY, CDR2 SYGVKD, per germline. J was trimmed by 5 bases and V by 10 bases; bases with no gene match: 11. The CDR3 sequence: CATVGQLAGNNEQFF. CDR3 coding DNA: TGTGCCACCGTAGGTCAACTAGCGGGAAACAATGAGCAGTTCTTC.

This clonotype was recorded at least ten times. The V and J genes are TRBV4-3 and TRBJ2-7; 7 nucleotides agree with TRBD1. Per germline, CDR1 LGHNA and CDR2 YSLEER. With V trimmed by 4 bases and J by 6 bases, 6 bases remained unmatched. The CDR3 loop spans 13 amino acids. The CDR3 coding sequence is TGCGCCAGCAGCCGCACACAGGGGTTCGAGCAGTACTTC. Translating gives CASSRTQGFEQYF.

This clonotype occurred a few times. The chain couples TRBV15 to TRBJ2-4; D might be TRBD1 (6 bases). The CDR3 is 14 amino acids. The germline V gene encodes CDR1 LNHNV and CDR2 YYDKDF (reference sequence). Trimming removed 5 bases at V and 6 bases at J, with 14 bases between. This CDR3 is CATSSPTGLNIQYF. CDR3 sequence (DNA): TGTGCCACCAGCTCCCCGACAGGCCTAAACATTCAGTACTTC.

This clonotype was seen ten or more times. The V and J genes are TRBV7-2 and TRBJ1-2; the match to TRBD1 covers 7 bases. The CDR3 consists of 13 residues. CDR1 is SGHTA and CDR2 is FQGNSA in the germline V gene. The V and J ends lost 4 bases and 4 bases, in that order; junction bases with no gene match: 3. CDR3 loop: CASSSRDSYGYTF. For the CDR3, the DNA is TGTGCCAGCAGCTCCCGGGACAGCTATGGCTACACCTTC.

This clonotype was detected ten times or more. The chain has TRBV20-1 and TRBJ2-1; 13 bases fit TRBD2. The CDR3 totals 14 residues. Germline CDR1 is DFQATT and CDR2 is SNEGSKA (reference sequence). The V segment lost 5 bases and the J segment 4 bases; nucleotides outside the gene matches: 2. CDR3 coding DNA: TGCAGTGCTGGGGGACTAGCGGGGTACAATGAGCAGTTCTTC. Translating it yields CSAGGLAGYNEQFF.

This clonotype was recorded once. The chain carries TRBV30 and TRBJ2-3, with no clear D. The CDR3 length is 13 residues. Trimming cost V 6 bases and J 1 base, with 11 bases left between them. Germline-derived CDR1 and CDR2 are GTSNPN and SVGIG (reference sequence). The DNA for the CDR3 is TGTGCCTGCTCAGGACGCCGCACAGATACGCAGTATTTT. Amino acids: CACSGRRTDTQYF.

This clonotype was seen only a few times. This chain joins TRBV7-3 and TRBJ2-2; D gene uncertain. V gave up 3 bases and J gave up 4 bases, with 9 bases separating them. The CDR3 spans 14 residues. The germline gives CDR1 SGHTA, CDR2 FQGTGA. The chain's CDR3 is CASSFDLGTGELFF. CDR3 coding DNA: TGTGCCAGCAGCTTTGACCTGGGCACCGGGGAGCTGTTTTTT.

This rearrangement joins TRBV27 to TRBJ1-2, with 7 bases lining up with TRBD1. CDR1 MNHEY and CDR2 SMNVEV come from the germline V gene (reference sequence). Trimming cost V 6 bases and J 8 bases; bases outside gene matches: 9. This CDR3 has 13 amino acids. The CDR3 DNA follows: TGTGCCAGCAGGGCTACAGGGGCAGGCGGCTACACCTTC. Protein: CASRATGAGGYTF.

In its sample, this clonotype was seen many times. CDR3 nucleotides: TGTGCCAGCAGTTTAACCCTGCAGGGTGCTGAGCAGTTCTTC. Translation: CASSLTLQGAEQFF. This chain joins TRBV28 and TRBJ2-1; D may be TRBD1 (5 bases). In germline, CDR1 is MDHEN, CDR2 SYDVKM. Between the trimmed V and J ends, which lost 2 bases and 9 bases, there was a span of 14 bases. The CDR3 has 14 residues.

This clonotype was observed at least ten times. The chain is built from TRBV29-1 and TRBJ1-2, with 9 bases identical to TRBD1. Trimming took 4 bases from V and 5 from J; bases not matched to a gene: 8. Per germline, CDR1 SQVTM and CDR2 ANQGSEA. CDR3 length: 14 amino acids. In DNA, the CDR3 is TGCAGCGTTGGGCGCGGACAGGGGATTTATGGCTACACCTTC. This translates into CSVGRGQGIYGYTF.

This clonotype was counted a few times. The chain carries TRBV27 and TRBJ1-1; weak D call: TRBD1 (5 bases). Germline values: CDR1 MNHEY, CDR2 SMNVEV (reference sequence). Trimming stripped 7 bases from V and 1 base from J, with 16 bases between. The CDR3 consists of 15 residues. The CDR3 region is CASTRDGIKNTEAFF. As DNA, the CDR3 is TGTGCCAGCACCCGGGACGGAATAAAGAACACTGAAGCTTTCTTT.

Only a few counts were recorded for this clonotype. The V call is TRBV20-1, the J call TRBJ1-2; the D gene is possibly TRBD1 (6 bases). The CDR3 length is 16 residues. CDR1 DFQATT and CDR2 SNEGSKA come from the germline V gene (reference sequence). Trimming removed 1 base from V and 4 bases from J, with 19 bases in between. The CDR3 loop is CSARVQQGVTGYGYTF. CDR3 in DNA: TGCAGTGCTAGAGTCCAACAGGGTGTGACGGGCTATGGCTACACCTTC.

DNA of the CDR3: TGTGCCAGCAGCTTCTCGGGAGCCCCTTACAATGAGCAGTTCTTC. It is translated as CASSFSGAPYNEQFF. V usage is TRBV3-1 and J usage is TRBJ2-1, with D possibly being TRBD2 (6 bases). CDR3 size: 15 residues. Germline V gene sequence: CDR1 LGHDT, CDR2 YNNKEL (reference sequence). Trimming pared 5 bases from V and 4 bases from J, leaving 15 bases between.

This clonotype was seen a few times. The chain employs TRBV20-1 and TRBJ2-3; D is unclear. The ends were cut back, 1 base at V and 2 bases at J, with 10 bases in the middle. This CDR3 comprises 14 residues. In germline, CDR1 is DFQATT, CDR2 SNEGSKA (reference sequence). The CDR3 sequence: CSARVKVFTDTQYF. The CDR3 DNA is TGCAGTGCTAGAGTCAAGGTGTTCACAGATACGCAGTATTTT.

This clonotype was detected many times. V gene TRBV20-1 combines with J gene TRBJ2-7, with 7 bases lining up with TRBD2. The CDR3 covers 14 residues. With 0 bases clipped from V and 2 bases from J, the junction kept 4 bases outside the gene matches. The V gene's germline CDR1 is DFQATT and CDR2 SNEGSKA (reference sequence). The CDR3 sequence is CSARELARAYEQYF. The DNA of the CDR3 is TGCAGTGCTAGAGAACTAGCGAGAGCCTACGAGCAGTACTTC.

This clonotype was detected only a few times. V usage is TRBV7-3 and J usage is TRBJ2-1; TRBD1 is a possible D gene (7 bases). The V and J ends lost 5 bases and 3 bases respectively, with 14 bases between them. Germline V lookup: CDR1 SGHTA, CDR2 FQGTGA. The CDR3 totals 15 residues. CDR3 in amino acids: CASSPGGQYYNEQFF. The CDR3 DNA is TGTGCCAGCAGCCCCGGGGGACAGTACTACAATGAGCAGTTCTTC.

This clonotype was picked up a small number of times. The chain uses TRBV24-1 and TRBJ1-5; D gene unclear. V lost 2 bases, J lost 5 bases, and 12 bases lay in between. Germline CDR1 and CDR2: KGHDR and SFDVKD. The CDR3 covers 15 residues. The CDR3 region has the DNA TGTGCCACCAGTGATTCTAGCACCATTCATCAGCCCCAGCATTTT. Residues: CATSDSSTIHQPQHF.

The chain is built from TRBV20-1 and TRBJ2-5, with 8 bases lining up with TRBD2. Germline CDR1 and CDR2: DFQATT and SNEGSKA (reference sequence). CDR3 size: 14 residues. V was pared by 3 bases and J by 5 bases, with 8 bases of the junction left unmatched. For the CDR3, the DNA is TGCAGTGCTAGCGAAGTCGGGAGGGGCGAGACCCAGTACTTC. Translation gives CSASEVGRGETQYF.

The J gene is TRBJ1-3, the V gene TRBV29-1; D may be TRBD1 (6 bases). The germline V and J ends were trimmed by 7 bases and 3 bases, with 13 bases remaining between them. The germline gives CDR1 SQVTM, CDR2 ANQGSEA. The CDR3 length is 13 residues. The CDR3 protein is CSAQGFDGNTIYF. The CDR3 DNA is TGCAGCGCCCAGGGGTTTGATGGAAACACCATATATTTT.

The chain employs TRBV6-2 or TRBV6-3 and TRBJ1-1; unclear D gene. CDR3 length equals 19 residues. Trimming shortened V by 2 bases and J by 1 base, and 23 bases separated the two germline ends. The germline V gene encodes CDR1 MNHEY and CDR2 SVGEGT. For the CDR3, the DNA is TGTGCCAGCAGTTACGTGGCGCTTAGTCCGCGGAGGACGAACACTGAAGCTTTCTTT. The encoded protein is CASSYVALSPRRTNTEAFF.

This clonotype was seen only a few times. The J gene is TRBJ2-2, the V gene TRBV27, with 8 bases aligning to TRBD2. The V and J ends lost 6 bases and 2 bases, in that order; junction bases with no gene match: 11. CDR1 and CDR2 (germline): MNHEY, SMNVEV (reference sequence). CDR3 length: 17 residues. For the CDR3, the DNA is TGTGCCAGCAGGGGGGAAGCGCTAGCGGGTAACACCGGGGAGCTGTTTTTT. As protein: CASRGEALAGNTGELFF.

This clonotype showed up just a few times. This chain links TRBV5-5 with TRBJ2-1, with 13 bases fitting TRBD2. V was clipped by 4 bases and J by 1 base; unmatched bases: 5. CDR3 length: 17 residues. The germline V gene has CDR1 SGHKS and CDR2 YYEKEE (reference sequence). For the CDR3, the DNA is TGTGCCAGCAGCCCGGGACTAGCGGGAAAATCCTACAATGAGCAGTTCTTC. It codes for CASSPGLAGKSYNEQFF. The full variable domain, with the rest looked up from reference TRBV5-5 and TRBJ2-1, is DAGVTQSPTHLIKTRGQQVTLRCSPISGHKSVSWYQQVLGQGPQFIFQYYEKEERGRGNFPDRFSARQFPNYSSELNVNALLLGDSALYLCASSPGLAGKSYNEQFFGPGTRLTVL.